This TCR beta chain was identified during a study of a mutant IDH1 vaccine in newly diagnosed glioma. Specified time point: week 47, end of study. What each vaccine dose contained was 300 ug of mutant IDH1 20-mer peptide, accompanied by topical imiquimod. The data were produced by immunoSEQ multiplex PCR, yet TCRdb's version contains in-frame clones alone and is incomplete. This sample yields roughly 30,000 clones, of which around 81% are seen a single time; roughly 30% belongs to the top ten. V lost 7 bases and J 2 bases, leaving 17 bases between the germline ends. CDR3 size: 15 residues. Germline V lookup: CDR1 MNHNY, CDR2 SVGAGI (reference sequence). Notes on this clone: Antigen: not known.

This sequence was found in a man aged 30 to 45 with glioma. The specimen was PBMCs, collected from a glioma patient whose treatment included an IDH1 peptide vaccine. The chain combines TRBV6-6 with TRBJ1-2; perhaps TRBD1 as D (5 bases). The CDR3: CASKIGAGANYGYTF. The CDR3 DNA follows: TGTGCCAGCAAAATAGGGGCGGGCGCCAACTATGGCTACACCTTC.